This TCR beta chain was identified during a study of blood T cell repertoires in COVID-19. Study information: Sites across the United States, Italy and Spain contributed samples from acute and convalescent COVID-19. T cells, B-cell-depleted T cells, or PBMCs supplied cDNA or gDNA.

Germline V lookup: CDR1 SGDLS, CDR2 YYNGEE. Trimming pared 4 bases from V and 7 bases from J, leaving 18 bases between. CDR3 size: 16 residues. Sequenced by immunoSEQ multiplex PCR; TCRdb stores in-frame clones only, minus some. Of some 48,000 clones in the sample, about nine tenths were seen once. V and J are TRBV9 and TRBJ1-6, with a tentative D call TRBD1 (5 bases). Sequencing was carried out using peripheral blood. This clonotype originated in a man between 65 and 85 years old with acute or convalescent COVID-19. The CDR3 DNA reads TGTGCCAGCAGCTCCCAGGAGGGGCTAGGGAATTCACCCCTCCACTTT. This gives the protein CASSSQEGLGNSPLHF. The full variable domain, rest sourced from reference TRBV9 and TRBJ1-6, is DSGVTQTPKHLITATGQRVTLRCSPRSGDLSVYWYQQSLDQGLQFLIQYYNGEERAKGNILERFSAQQFPDLHSELNLSSLELGDSALYFCASSSQEGLGNSPLHFGNGTRLTVT.